The 32 T cell receptor beta chains below all came from one sample that was sequenced in a study of CD8+ T cells in alopecia areata. Sequencing used cDNA as its template, made by extracting RNA and reverse transcribing it. Clones were sequenced by immunoSEQ multiplex PCR, and TCRdb holds only the in-frame ones, with some missing. Observed in the sample are about 270,000 clones, none of them singletons. Using CD4, CD8alpha, NKG2D, NKG2ACE and other markers, pooled cutaneous lymph node cells were sorted. Specimen: CD4+ T cells sorted from a lymph node. The receptors originated from a C3H/HeJ mouse with alopecia areata. For the strain, the MHC haplotype given is H2-k.

This clone was recorded many times. Mouse gene names and germline throughout. Read coverage stops 4 residues before the CDR3 terminus; the germline J gene supplies the remainder. The same CDR3 can be traced to other DNA sequences in this sample. The J gene is TRBJ2-1, the V gene TRBV5; TRBD2 aligns across 8 bases. This CDR3 is built from 15 residues. J gave up 1 base and V 1 base, and 0 bases lay outside the gene matches. Germline CDR1 reads LGHNA; CDR2 reads YNLKQL (reference sequence). CDR3: CASSQGTGNYAEQFF. Incomplete CDR3 DNA: TGTGCCAGCAGCCAAGGGACTGGGAACTATGCT.

This clone was seen a handful of times. Mouse names are used for the genes. Coverage ceases 4 residues before the CDR3 finishes, and the germline J gene fills in the end. Other DNA sequences in the sample encode the same CDR3. The V call is TRBV29, the J call TRBJ1-2; the D gene is possibly TRBD1 (6 bases). The CDR3 is made up of 12 amino acids. The V gene lost 5 bases and the J gene lost 2 bases, with 6 bases spanning the gap. From germline, CDR1 is MSHET and CDR2 SYDVDS. This CDR3 reads CASSQGNSDYTF. CDR3 bases read: TGTGCTAGCAGTCAGGGGAACTCC.

Details on this clone: Gene labels here are mouse ones. The DNA read from the CDR3 is TGCACCTGCAGTCCACAGGGGGCAGGAGGTGCAGAA. It codes for CTCSPQGAGGAE. The full CDR3 protein reads CTCSPQGAGGAETLYF. The rearrangement joins TRBV1 to TRBJ2-3, with TRBD1 matching over 9 bases. The read ends 4 residues before the CDR3 terminus; that terminus is restored from the germline J gene. The CDR3 length is 16 residues. J was trimmed by 1 base and V by 5 bases; bases with no gene match: 7. Per germline, CDR1 NSQYPW and CDR2 LRSPGD (reference sequence).

This clone occurred a few times. Gene and germline names: mouse. The read gets to within 4 residues of the CDR3 end, and the germline J gene fills in the rest. The chain couples TRBV31 to TRBJ2-5; 8 nucleotides match TRBD2. The CDR3 has 11 amino acids. The germline V gene has CDR1 GKSSPN and CDR2 SITVG. CDR3 region: CAWDWGDTQYF. The CDR3 bases that were read are TGTGCCTGGGACTGGGGAGAC. The full variable domain, rest sourced from reference TRBV31 and TRBJ2-5, is AQTIHQWPVAEIKAVGSPLSLGCTIKGKSSPNLYWYWQATGGTLQQLFYSITVGQVESVVQLNLSASRPKDDQFILSTEKLLLSHSGFYLCAWDWGDTQYFGPGTRLLVL.

As to this clone: Gene labels here are mouse ones. The read terminates 4 residues ahead of where the CDR3 ends, so the germline J gene completes it. The same CDR3 can be traced to other DNA sequences in this sample. The rearrangement joins TRBV19 to TRBJ2-1; 8 bases fit TRBD2. V lost 2 bases and J lost 3; bases outside the gene matches: 4. The germline V gene has CDR1 FNHDT and CDR2 SITEND (reference sequence). The CDR3 is 15 residues long. CDR3 bases read: TGTGCCAGCAGTATTGCTGGGGGGATCTATGCT. Protein sequence: CASSIAGGIYA. The complete CDR3 sequence is CASSIAGGIYAEQFF.

The table lists this clone with a few counts. The gene names given are mouse names. The read finishes 4 residues shy of the CDR3 end, and the germline J gene is used to complete it. This chain connects TRBV19 to TRBJ1-1; D is unclear. CDR1 and CDR2 from the germline V gene are FNHDT and SITEND (reference sequence). CDR3 length: 12 residues. CDR3 protein: CASSMRRAEVFF. CDR3 bases read: TGTGCCAGCAGTATGAGGAGGGCA.

This clone was counted a few times. Genes and germline come from the mouse. From the germline J gene comes the end of the CDR3, since the read stops 4 residues before it. The gene calls are TRBV4 and TRBJ2-1, with D maybe TRBD1 (6 bases). The length of the CDR3 is 13 residues. Per germline, CDR1 LGHDT and CDR2 YNNKQL (reference sequence). With 7 bases removed from V and 3 bases from J, the gap between germline ends came to 10 bases. CDR3 DNA (partial): TGTGCCAGCACTACAGGGATCTATGCT. The encoded protein is CASTTGIYA. The whole CDR3 region reads CASTTGIYAEQFF.

Turning to this clone: The genes are named according to mouse. The DNA ends 4 residues before the CDR3 does, and the rest of the CDR3 is filled in from the germline J gene. The chain combines TRBV29 with TRBJ2-1, with D perhaps TRBD1 (5 bases). The CDR3 consists of 12 residues. Germline V gene sequence: CDR1 MSHET, CDR2 SYDVDS. V was trimmed by 7 bases and J by 4 bases, leaving 8 bases between them. The sequenced CDR3 bases are TGTGCTAGCAAGGACAATTATGCT. It translates to CASKDNYA. The whole CDR3 is CASKDNYAEQFF. The full variable domain, its missing parts supplied by reference TRBV29 and TRBJ2-1, is DMKVTQMPRYLIKRMGENVLLECGQDMSHETMYWYRQDPGLGLQLIYISYDVDSNSEGDIPKGYRVSRKKREHFSLILDSAKTNQTSVYFCASKDNYAEQFFGPGTRLTVL.

This clone showed up many times. Genes and germline come from the mouse. The CDR3 end falls 4 residues outside the read, so it is completed with the germline J gene. This chain connects TRBV19 to TRBJ2-1; D is perhaps TRBD2 (6 bases). This CDR3 contains 15 residues. V lost 6 bases and J lost 3, with 16 bases in between. Germline loops: CDR1 FNHDT, CDR2 SITEND (reference sequence). CDR3 protein: CASTPRGEFYAEQFF. The CDR3 DNA, read in part, is TGTGCCAGCACCCCGCGGGGGGAATTCTATGCT.

The sample holds a few counts of this clone. The genes are named according to mouse. The sequence runs out 4 residues before the end of the CDR3; the remainder is reconstructed from the germline J gene. At the DNA level, this CDR3 is encoded by other sequences in the same sample as well. The V call is TRBV13-1, the J call TRBJ1-1; 8 bases align to TRBD1. This CDR3 comprises 14 residues. V was pared by 3 bases and J by 1 base, with 2 bases of the junction left unmatched. The germline V gene has CDR1 NSHNY and CDR2 SYGAGN. CDR3 loop: CASSVTGGNTEVFF. Incomplete CDR3 DNA: TGTGCCAGCAGTGTCACAGGGGGGAACACA.

A word on this clone: Genes and germline come from the mouse. CDR3 DNA (partial): TGTGCCAGCAGAGCTACTGGGTCTGCAGAA. Translated: CASRATGSAE. The full CDR3 is CASRATGSAETLYF. The V and J genes are TRBV13-1 and TRBJ2-3; perhaps TRBD2 as D (6 bases). The CDR3 is cut off 4 residues early in the read; its end comes from the germline J gene. The length of the CDR3 is 14 residues. With 5 bases removed from V and 2 bases from J, the gap between germline ends came to 12 bases. Germline loops: CDR1 NSHNY, CDR2 SYGAGN.

Concerning this clone: All gene names here are mouse names. CDR3 bases read: TGCACCTGCAGTGCAATGGGGTCAAACACCGGG. Its protein product is CTCSAMGSNTG. The whole CDR3 sequence reads CTCSAMGSNTGQLYF. This chain links TRBV1 with TRBJ2-2, with a weak D call TRBD2 (5 bases). The missing CDR3 end, 4 residues past where the read stops, is filled in from the germline J gene. Germline V gene data show CDR1 as NSQYPW and CDR2 as LRSPGD (reference sequence). The CDR3 length is 15 residues. The V end was cut by 2 bases, the J end by 0 bases, with 7 bases between.

In its sample, this clone was seen a few times. All gene names here are mouse names. The read terminates 3 residues ahead of where the CDR3 ends, so the germline J gene completes it. V and J are TRBV1 and TRBJ1-6; tentative D call: TRBD1 (5 bases). TRBJ1-6 is identified as an open reading frame with a role that is uncertain. The V gene lost 0 bases and the J gene lost 4 bases, with 10 bases spanning the gap. Per germline, CDR1 NSQYPW and CDR2 LRSPGD (reference sequence). This CDR3 contains 16 residues. The CDR3 sequence is CTCSADWGDYNSPLYF. The sequenced CDR3 bases are TGCACCTGCAGTGCAGATTGGGGGGATTATAATTCGCCC.

Notes on this clone: All gene names here are mouse names. The DNA read from the CDR3 is TGTGCCAGCGGAAAGACAGTTAGTGCAGAA. Protein sequence: CASGKTVSAE. The whole CDR3 reads CASGKTVSAETLYF. This chain uses TRBV13-2 with TRBJ2-3; a possible D gene is TRBD1 (5 bases). The CDR3 is cut off 4 residues early in the read; its end comes from the germline J gene. Per germline, CDR1 NNHNN and CDR2 SYGAGS (reference sequence). The CDR3 is 14 residues long. V lost 5 bases and J lost 0, with 10 bases in between.

Comments on this clone: Genes and germline come from the mouse. Sequencing ends 4 residues short of the CDR3 end; the germline J gene provides the rest. The chain uses TRBV1 and TRBJ2-7; D possibly corresponds to TRBD1 (5 bases). Germline loops: CDR1 NSQYPW, CDR2 LRSPGD (reference sequence). The CDR3 runs 16 residues. Trimming pared 0 bases from V and 0 bases from J, leaving 12 bases between. The CDR3 sequence: CTCSADSQGSSYEQYF. The CDR3 DNA, read in part, is TGCACCTGCAGTGCAGATTCGCAGGGAAGCTCCTAT.

This clone has just a few counts. Each gene name is a mouse one. Sequencing ends 4 residues short of the CDR3 end; the germline J gene provides the rest. This sequence joins TRBV13-1 and TRBJ2-3; TRBD2 agrees at 9 bases. CDR3 length: 15 amino acids. Per the germline V gene, CDR1 is NSHNY and CDR2 is SYGAGN. The V and J ends lost 5 bases and 0 bases, in that order; junction bases with no gene match: 4. The chain's CDR3 is CASSRDWASAETLYF. The DNA read from the CDR3 is TGTGCCAGCAGCAGGGACTGGGCTAGTGCAGAA.

As to this clone: All gene names here are mouse names. The CDR3 sequence: CASSARTGGDAEQFF. The covered CDR3 bases are TGTGCCAGCAGTGCCCGGACAGGGGGCGACGCT. The chain combines TRBV13-1 with TRBJ2-1; 11 bases match TRBD1. The observed sequence ends 4 residues before the CDR3 terminus, with the missing tail filled in from the germline J gene. CDR3 length equals 15 residues. The germline V gene encodes CDR1 NSHNY and CDR2 SYGAGN.

This clone has more than one count but fewer than ten. Since a much larger clone is just one base distant, this may be a read error. Gene names denote mouse genes. The read ends 4 residues early relative to the CDR3; the germline J gene fills the gap. This sample includes further DNA sequences coding for the same CDR3. The chain recombines TRBV13-1 with TRBJ2-3; perhaps TRBD2 as D (6 bases). Trimming removed 2 bases from V and 0 bases from J, with 7 bases in between. Germline loops: CDR1 NSHNY, CDR2 SYGAGN. CDR3 length equals 14 residues. CDR3 DNA (partial): TGTGCCAGCAGTGAACTGGGAAGTGCAGAA. Amino acid sequence: CASSELGSAE. From start to end, the CDR3 is CASSELGSAETLYF.

This clone turned up a few times. Germline and genes here are mouse. The sequenced fragment ends 4 residues before the CDR3 boundary, so the rest is inferred from the germline J gene. This chain links TRBV13-3 with TRBJ2-1; maybe TRBD1 (5 bases). Deletions cut 5 bases from V and 2 bases from J, with 8 bases between. The CDR3 sequence is 13 residues long. The V gene's germline CDR1 is NNHDY and CDR2 SYVADS. The covered CDR3 bases are TGTGCCAGCAGGGAGGGGTACTATGCT. It translates to CASREGYYA. The whole CDR3 sequence is CASREGYYAEQFF.

This clone has more than one count but fewer than ten. The genes are named according to mouse. With the read ending 4 residues before the CDR3 end, the germline J gene is used to fill in that end. The chain uses TRBV13-2 and TRBJ2-1; the match to TRBD1 covers 10 bases. The germline CDR1 and CDR2 sequences are NNHNN and SYGAGS (reference sequence). The CDR3 has 15 residues. V was pared by 2 bases and J by 4 bases, with 3 bases of the junction left unmatched. This CDR3 is CASGERQGAYAEQFF. CDR3 DNA (partial): TGTGCCAGCGGTGAGAGACAGGGGGCATATGCT.

Only a few counts were recorded for this clone. Gene names follow the mouse nomenclature. The CDR3 extends 3 residues past the end of the read, so its final part is completed from the germline J gene. This specimen includes other DNA sequences encoding the same CDR3. The chain is built from TRBV13-1 and TRBJ1-6; 7 nucleotides align to TRBD1. TRBJ1-6 is designated an ORF whose function remains uncertain. The junction had 4 bases not matched to a gene; V was cut back by 0 bases and J by 7 bases. CDR1 and CDR2 (germline): NSHNY, SYGAGN. This CDR3 comprises 15 residues. The CDR3 protein is CASSDAGGRNSPLYF. Partial CDR3 DNA: TGTGCCAGCAGTGATGCAGGGGGTAGGAATTCGCCC.

This clone was observed a handful of times. Germline and genes here are mouse. The read ends 4 residues before the CDR3 terminus; that terminus is restored from the germline J gene. The V and J genes are TRBV5 and TRBJ2-2; 7 bases agree with TRBD1. CDR3 size: 16 residues. Trimming took 4 bases from V and 0 from J; bases not matched to a gene: 5. Germline V gene sequence: CDR1 LGHNA, CDR2 YNLKQL (reference sequence). CDR3 in amino acids: CASSLRTGANTGQLYF. The DNA read from the CDR3 is TGTGCCAGCAGCCTACGGACAGGAGCAAACACCGGG.

A remark on this clone: Gene names refer to mouse genes. The DNA ends 4 residues before the CDR3 does, and the rest of the CDR3 is filled in from the germline J gene. The genes are TRBV13-3 and TRBJ2-5; a weak D match, TRBD1 (6 bases). The V gene's germline CDR1 is NNHDY and CDR2 SYVADS. The CDR3 is made up of 14 amino acids. Trimming removed 0 bases from V and 2 bases from J, with 7 bases in between. CDR3 DNA, as far as it was read: TGTGCCAGCAGTGATGAGGGGGTCCAAGAC. This encodes CASSDEGVQD. The whole CDR3 reads CASSDEGVQDTQYF. The full variable domain, completed using reference TRBV13-3 and TRBJ2-5, is EAAVTQSPRSKVAVTGGKVTLSCHQTNNHDYMYWYRQDTGHGLRLIHYSYVADSTEKGDIPDGYKASRPSQENFSLILELASLSQTAVYFCASSDEGVQDTQYFGPGTRLLVL.

A few counts support this clone. The listed genes are named as in mouse. Other DNA sequences in the same sample also yield this CDR3. Partial CDR3 DNA: TGTGCCAGCAGTGATGCATTGGGGGGGCGCTAT. Its protein product is CASSDALGGRY. The entire CDR3 is CASSDALGGRYEQYF. This sequence joins TRBV13-1 and TRBJ2-7; 9 nucleotides align to TRBD2. Read coverage stops 4 residues before the CDR3 terminus; the germline J gene supplies the remainder. After removal of 0 bases from V and 3 bases from J, the junction contained 4 bases not matched to a gene. Per germline, CDR1 NSHNY and CDR2 SYGAGN. This CDR3 has 15 amino acids.

In regard to this clone: The germline and genes are mouse ones. From the germline J gene comes the end of the CDR3, since the read stops 4 residues before it. This specimen includes other DNA sequences encoding the same CDR3. V is TRBV5 and J is TRBJ2-1, with 9 bases identical to TRBD1. With V trimmed by 4 bases and J by 5 bases, 3 bases remained unmatched. The CDR3 has 14 amino acids. Germline V lookup: CDR1 LGHNA, CDR2 YNLKQL (reference sequence). CDR3 DNA, as far as it was read: TGTGCCAGCAGCCTGGGACAGGGAGATGCT. As protein: CASSLGQGDA. The entire CDR3 protein is CASSLGQGDAEQFF.

Turning to this clone: Gene names follow the mouse nomenclature. The CDR3 end lies 4 residues beyond the end of the read and is filled in from the germline J gene. In the same sample, other DNA sequences code for this CDR3. The V call is TRBV13-1, the J call TRBJ2-3, with TRBD2 matching 10 bases. The germline CDR1 and CDR2 sequences are NSHNY and SYGAGN. The CDR3 runs to 15 residues. The V and J ends lost 3 bases and 3 bases, in that order; junction bases with no gene match: 4. CDR3 bases read: TGTGCCAGCAGTGCCCTGGGGGGGCGGGCAGAA. It translates to CASSALGGRAE. The full CDR3 reads CASSALGGRAETLYF.

This clone was seen a handful of times. Genes and germline are mouse. The CDR3 end falls 3 residues outside the read, so it is completed with the germline J gene. The chain has TRBV31 and TRBJ1-6; D ambiguous. TRBJ1-6 is noted as an ORF with a role that remains uncertain. The V gene's germline CDR1 is GKSSPN and CDR2 SITVG. CDR3 length: 13 amino acids. V lost 0 bases and J lost 0, with 0 bases in between. The CDR3 DNA, read in part, is TGTGCCTGGAGTCTTTCCTATAATTCGCCC. Protein: CAWSLSYNSP. In full, the CDR3 reads CAWSLSYNSPLYF.

This clone was counted only a few times. Mouse names are used for the genes. The read stops 4 residues short of the end of the CDR3; the missing end is completed from the germline J gene. The chain joins TRBV31 to TRBJ2-3, with TRBD2 matching over 9 bases. The germline CDR1 and CDR2 sequences are GKSSPN and SITVG. The CDR3 covers 15 residues. J lost 1 base, V lost 3 bases, and 5 bases had no gene match. This CDR3 is CAWSWGGGGAETLYF. CDR3 bases read: TGTGCCTGGAGCTGGGGGGGAGGCGGTGCAGAA.

This clone was seen a few times. Any gene name here is a mouse gene name. The read finishes 4 residues shy of the CDR3 end, and the germline J gene is used to complete it. Distinct nucleotide sequences in the sample also encode this CDR3. The chain combines TRBV1 with TRBJ2-2; 7 nucleotides match TRBD2. CDR3 length equals 15 residues. Trimming cost V 1 base and J 2 bases; bases outside gene matches: 1. Germline V CDR1 and CDR2: NSQYPW, LRSPGD (reference sequence). The CDR3 sequence is CTCSAVGGNTGQLYF. The sequenced part of the CDR3 DNA is TGCACCTGCAGTGCAGTTGGGGGGAACACCGGG.

With respect to this clone: Gene names and germline refer to mouse. The read is 4 residues too short to cover the CDR3 end, so that end is filled in from the germline J gene. The chain has TRBV31 and TRBJ2-2; 7 bases line up with TRBD1. Germline trimming cut 5 bases from V and 1 base from J; bases unmatched to any gene: 1. The germline gives CDR1 GKSSPN, CDR2 SITVG. The CDR3 runs to 13 residues. Partial CDR3 DNA: TGTGCCTGGGGACAGGAAAACACCGGG. It encodes CAWGQENTG. The entire CDR3 protein reads CAWGQENTGQLYF.

On this clone itself: Germline and genes here are mouse. The read ends 4 residues shy of where the CDR3 ends; the end is completed using the germline J gene. V gene TRBV5 combines with J gene TRBJ2-7; 10 nucleotides agree with TRBD2. Germline CDR1 and CDR2: LGHNA and YNLKQL (reference sequence). Losses at the gene ends were 4 bases for V and 3 bases for J; bases not matched to a gene: 6. The CDR3 is made up of 15 amino acids. The CDR3 reads CASSPLDWGVYEQYF. The part of the CDR3 DNA that was read is TGTGCCAGCAGCCCCCTCGACTGGGGGGTCTAT.

Of note for this clone: Gene names follow the mouse nomenclature. The read falls 4 residues short of the CDR3 end, and the missing part is taken from the germline J gene. This rearrangement joins TRBV29 to TRBJ1-2; D is ambiguous. Trimming removed 4 bases at V and 1 base at J, with 16 bases between. The germline V gene has CDR1 MSHET and CDR2 SYDVDS. The CDR3 contains 16 residues. The sequenced part of the CDR3 DNA is TGTGCTAGCAGTTCCCCATTACAAGCAGAAAACTCC. Amino acid sequence: CASSSPLQAENS. The whole CDR3 is CASSSPLQAENSDYTF.